This T cell receptor (beta chain) was observed in a study of blood T cell repertoires in COVID-19. Overall study context: Nucleic acid was either cDNA or gDNA, and it came from T cells, B-cell-depleted T cells, or PBMCs.

The germline V gene encodes CDR1 SGHTA and CDR2 FQGNSA. CDR3 length: 18 amino acids. The ends lost 2 bases at V and 0 bases at J; junction bases unmatched: 10. All enrollees were about 18 to 89 years old and from 20 to 25 US areas. As processed by the authors: Amplifying reference gene primers gave estimates of nucleated cell counts. Repertoires were generated with immunoSEQ multiplex PCR, while TCRdb's copy carries only in-frame clones and drops some. V, J and clone size were drawn from that table, and D and trimming were deduced from the DNA. The repertoire consists of 300,000 to 400,000 clones, with approximately 84% occurring once and the leading ten covering approximately 1%. This clone was detected only once.

The sequenced material came from PBMCs or T cells enriched from blood (not recorded which). V is TRBV7-2 and J is TRBJ2-3; TRBD1 aligns across 8 bases. The TCR sequence derives from a woman in her thirties who had recovered from COVID-19. The DNA of the CDR3 is TGTGCCAGCAGCTTAACCGTGATCCAGGGGGCTAGCACAGATACGCAGTATTTT. Encoded protein: CASSLTVIQGASTDTQYF.